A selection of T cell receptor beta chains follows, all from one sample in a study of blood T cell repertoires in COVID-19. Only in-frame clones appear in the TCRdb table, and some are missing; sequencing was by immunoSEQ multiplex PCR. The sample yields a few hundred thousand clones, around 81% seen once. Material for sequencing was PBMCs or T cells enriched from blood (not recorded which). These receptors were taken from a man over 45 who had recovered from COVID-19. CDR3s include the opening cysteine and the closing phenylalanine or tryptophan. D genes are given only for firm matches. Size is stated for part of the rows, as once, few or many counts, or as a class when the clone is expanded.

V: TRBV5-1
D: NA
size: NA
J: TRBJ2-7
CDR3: CASKNTGGTYEQYF
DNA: TGCGCCAGCAAAAATACGGGCGGGACCTACGAGCAGTACTTC

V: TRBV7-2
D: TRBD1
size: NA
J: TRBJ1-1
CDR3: CASSRRGQANTEAFF
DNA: TGTGCCAGCAGCCGGCGGGGACAGGCGAACACTGAAGCTTTCTTT

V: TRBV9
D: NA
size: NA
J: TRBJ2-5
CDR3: CASSKVIGDRETQYF
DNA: TGTGCCAGCAGCAAGGTGATAGGGGATCGAGAGACCCAGTACTTC

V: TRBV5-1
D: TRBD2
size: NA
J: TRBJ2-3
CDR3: CASKRGLTDTQYF
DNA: TGCGCCAGCAAGAGGGGACTAACAGATACGCAGTATTTT

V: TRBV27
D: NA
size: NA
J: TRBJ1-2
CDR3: CASSFRANYGYTF
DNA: TGTGCCAGCAGTTTTCGAGCTAACTATGGCTACACCTTC

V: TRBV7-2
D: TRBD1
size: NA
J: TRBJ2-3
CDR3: CASSRDRAQDTQYF
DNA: TGTGCCAGCAGCCGGGACAGGGCACAAGATACGCAGTATTTT

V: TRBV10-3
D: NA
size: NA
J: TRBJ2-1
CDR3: CAIRDSSYNEQFF
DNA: TGTGCCATCAGGGACAGCTCCTACAATGAGCAGTTCTTC

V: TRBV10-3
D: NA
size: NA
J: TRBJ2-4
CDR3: CAISDYPISDIQYF
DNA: TGTGCCATCAGTGATTACCCTATCTCGGACATTCAGTACTTC

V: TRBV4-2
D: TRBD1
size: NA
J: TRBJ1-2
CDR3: CASSQVGTGTGYTF
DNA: TGTGCCAGCAGCCAAGTCGGGACAGGGACTGGCTACACCTTC

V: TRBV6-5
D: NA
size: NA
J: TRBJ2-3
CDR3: CASLMSGGSTDTQYF
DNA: TGTGCCTCTTTAATGTCGGGCGGGAGCACAGATACGCAGTATTTT

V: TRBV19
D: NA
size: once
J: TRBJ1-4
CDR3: CASSIRTPNEKLFF
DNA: TGTGCCAGTAGTATCCGGACACCTAATGAAAAACTGTTTTTT

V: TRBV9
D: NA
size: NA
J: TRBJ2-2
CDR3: CASSGLLGVTGELFF
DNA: TGTGCCAGCAGCGGACTCCTGGGAGTCACCGGGGAGCTGTTTTTT

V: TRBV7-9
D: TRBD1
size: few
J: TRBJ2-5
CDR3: CASSPKRDRGQETQYF
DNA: TGTGCCAGCAGCCCGAAGCGGGACAGGGGACAAGAGACCCAGTACTTC

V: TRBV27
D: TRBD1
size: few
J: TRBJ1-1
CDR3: CASSLSGGQELPEAFF
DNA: TGTGCCAGCAGTTTATCCGGGGGACAGGAGTTACCTGAAGCTTTCTTT

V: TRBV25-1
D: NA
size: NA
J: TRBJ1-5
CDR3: CASSSTSGVDQPQHF
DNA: TGTGCCAGCAGTTCAACGTCGGGGGTCGATCAGCCCCAGCATTTT

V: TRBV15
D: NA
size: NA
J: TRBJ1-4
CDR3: CATSPMRVTNEKLFF
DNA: TGTGCCACCAGTCCTATGAGGGTAACTAATGAAAAACTGTTTTTT

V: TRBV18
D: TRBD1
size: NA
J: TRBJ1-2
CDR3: CASSPAGTGAFYGYTF
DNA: TGTGCCAGCTCACCTGCTGGGACAGGCGCTTTCTATGGCTACACCTTC

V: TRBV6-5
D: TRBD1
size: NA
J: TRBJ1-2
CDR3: CASSYTSGTGVNGYTF
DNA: TGTGCCAGCAGTTACACTTCCGGGACAGGGGTTAATGGCTACACCTTC

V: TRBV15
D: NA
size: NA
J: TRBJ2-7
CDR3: CATSRDTRVGYEQYF
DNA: TGTGCCACCAGCAGAGATACCAGGGTGGGCTACGAGCAGTACTTC

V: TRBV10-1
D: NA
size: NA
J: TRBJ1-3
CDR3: CASGDSGPSGNTIYF
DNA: TGCGCCAGCGGAGACAGTGGACCCTCTGGAAACACCATATATTTT

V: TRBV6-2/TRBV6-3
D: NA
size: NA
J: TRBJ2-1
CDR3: CASSYTAYEQFF
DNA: TGTGCCAGCAGTTACACAGCCTATGAGCAGTTCTTC

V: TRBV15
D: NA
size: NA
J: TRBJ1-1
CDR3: CATSRGLGARGTEAFF
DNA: TGTGCCACCAGCAGAGGCTTGGGGGCCCGAGGAACTGAAGCTTTCTTT

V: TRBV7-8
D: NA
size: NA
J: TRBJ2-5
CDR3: CASSFLPGVGRPQETQYF
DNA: TGTGCCAGCAGCTTTCTACCGGGAGTTGGTCGTCCCCAAGAGACCCAGTACTTC

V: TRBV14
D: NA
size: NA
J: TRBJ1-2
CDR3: CASSSKNGGYGYTF
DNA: TGTGCCAGCAGCTCCAAGAACGGGGGCTATGGCTACACCTTC

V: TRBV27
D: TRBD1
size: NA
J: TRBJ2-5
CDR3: CASSSWGGQGFGETQYF
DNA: TGTGCCAGCAGTTCTTGGGGGGGACAGGGGTTTGGAGAGACCCAGTACTTC

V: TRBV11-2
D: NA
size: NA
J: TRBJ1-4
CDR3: CASSTGVSLREKLFF
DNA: TGTGCCAGCAGCACAGGAGTGTCGCTCCGCGAAAAACTGTTTTTT

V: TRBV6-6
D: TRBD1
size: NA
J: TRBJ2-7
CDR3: CASSYSSSLGQREQYF
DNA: TGTGCCAGCAGTTACTCGAGTTCTTTGGGACAGAGGGAGCAGTACTTC

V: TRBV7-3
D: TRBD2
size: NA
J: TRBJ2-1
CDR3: CASSRQGGLVAGNEQFF
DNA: TGTGCCAGCAGCCGACAAGGGGGACTAGTGGCTGGCAATGAGCAGTTCTTC

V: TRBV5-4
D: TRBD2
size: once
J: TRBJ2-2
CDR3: CASSLAAGGLSTGELFF
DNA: TGTGCCAGCAGCTTGGCAGCGGGGGGGCTTAGTACCGGGGAGCTGTTTTTT

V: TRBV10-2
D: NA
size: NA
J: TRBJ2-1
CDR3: CASSDRSSSYNEQFF
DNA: TGCGCCAGCAGTGACAGGTCGAGCTCCTACAATGAGCAGTTCTTC

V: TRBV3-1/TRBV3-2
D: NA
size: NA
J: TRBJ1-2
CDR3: CASSQERHNYGYTF
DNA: TGTGCCAGCAGCCAAGAGAGGCACAACTATGGCTACACCTTC

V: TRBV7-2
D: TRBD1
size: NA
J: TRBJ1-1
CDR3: CASSLSGTGGTEAFF
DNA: TGTGCCAGCAGCTTGTCGGGGACAGGGGGGACTGAAGCTTTCTTT

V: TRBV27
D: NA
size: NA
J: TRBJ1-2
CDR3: CASSLDTRNYGYTF
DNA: TGTGCCAGCAGTTTGGACACGCGTAACTATGGCTACACCTTC

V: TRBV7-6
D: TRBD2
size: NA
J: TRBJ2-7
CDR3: CASSATSGFSYEQYF
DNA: TGTGCCAGCAGCGCGACTAGCGGTTTCTCCTACGAGCAGTACTTC

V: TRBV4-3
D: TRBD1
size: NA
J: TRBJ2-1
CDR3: CASSQAVSGTVNNEQFF
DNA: TGCGCCAGCAGCCAAGCCGTCTCCGGGACAGTTAACAATGAGCAGTTCTTC

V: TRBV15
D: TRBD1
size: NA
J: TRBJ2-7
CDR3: CATSRDRGHEQYF
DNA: TGTGCCACCAGTCGGGACAGGGGGCACGAGCAGTACTTC

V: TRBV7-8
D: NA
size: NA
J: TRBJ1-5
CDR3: CASNSGGYSNQPQHF
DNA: TGTGCCAGCAACTCGGGAGGGTATAGCAATCAGCCCCAGCATTTT

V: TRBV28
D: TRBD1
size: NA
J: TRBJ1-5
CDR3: CASSLTGLNQPQHF
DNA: TGTGCCAGCAGTCTGACAGGGTTAAATCAGCCCCAGCATTTT

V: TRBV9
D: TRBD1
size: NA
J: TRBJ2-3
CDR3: CASSGTGGVGDTQYF
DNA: TGTGCCAGCAGCGGGACAGGGGGCGTGGGAGATACGCAGTATTTT

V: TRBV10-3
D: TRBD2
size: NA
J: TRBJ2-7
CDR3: CAINEPGLAGGYEQYF
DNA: TGTGCCATCAACGAACCCGGACTAGCGGGAGGCTACGAGCAGTACTTC

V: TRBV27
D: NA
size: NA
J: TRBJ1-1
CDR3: CASSLRGNLGTEAFF
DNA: TGTGCCAGCAGTTTAAGGGGTAATTTGGGCACTGAAGCTTTCTTT

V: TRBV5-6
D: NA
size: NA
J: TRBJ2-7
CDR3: CASSLEQVAVEQYF
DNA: TGTGCCAGCAGCTTGGAACAGGTAGCGGTGGAGCAGTACTTC

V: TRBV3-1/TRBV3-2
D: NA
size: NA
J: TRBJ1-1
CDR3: CASSQVVRGTEAFF
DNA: TGTGCCAGCAGCCAAGTTGTAAGAGGGACTGAAGCTTTCTTT

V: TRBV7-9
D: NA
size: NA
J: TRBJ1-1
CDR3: CASSPTIGFATEAFF
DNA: TGTGCCAGCAGCCCCACCATCGGGTTCGCCACTGAAGCTTTCTTT

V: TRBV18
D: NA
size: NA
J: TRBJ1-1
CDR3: CASSPVLTEAFF
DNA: TGTGCCAGCTCACCAGTGTTAACTGAAGCTTTCTTT

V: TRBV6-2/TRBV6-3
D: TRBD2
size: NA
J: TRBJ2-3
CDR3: CASSLSGGAGDTQYF
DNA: TGTGCCAGCAGCCTCTCCGGGGGGGCAGGAGATACGCAGTATTTT

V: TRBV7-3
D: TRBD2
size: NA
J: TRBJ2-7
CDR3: CASSPSSGGTYEQYF
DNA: TGTGCCAGCAGCCCCTCTAGCGGGGGGACCTACGAGCAGTACTTC

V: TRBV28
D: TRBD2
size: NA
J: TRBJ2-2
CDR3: CASSSQLAGVTGELFF
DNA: TGTGCCAGCAGTTCCCAACTAGCGGGAGTTACCGGGGAGCTGTTTTTT

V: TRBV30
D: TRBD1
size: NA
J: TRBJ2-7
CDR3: CAWLPPGTGVEQYF
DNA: TGTGCCTGGTTGCCTCCAGGGACAGGGGTCGAGCAGTACTTC

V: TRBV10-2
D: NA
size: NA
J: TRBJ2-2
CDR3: CASIQTTNTGELFF
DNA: TGCGCCAGCATCCAGACTACGAACACCGGGGAGCTGTTTTTT

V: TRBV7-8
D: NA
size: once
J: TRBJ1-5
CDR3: CASSLDTPNSNQPQHF
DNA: TGTGCCAGCAGCTTGGACACCCCGAATAGCAATCAGCCCCAGCATTTT

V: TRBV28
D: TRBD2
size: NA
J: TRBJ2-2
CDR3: CASSLSPGRGRGTGELFF
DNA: TGTGCCAGCAGTTTAAGTCCAGGACGAGGGAGGGGCACCGGGGAGCTGTTTTTT

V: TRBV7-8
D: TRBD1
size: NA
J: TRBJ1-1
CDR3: CASSTTGVLSTEAFF
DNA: TGTGCCAGCAGCACGACAGGGGTTTTGAGCACTGAAGCTTTCTTT

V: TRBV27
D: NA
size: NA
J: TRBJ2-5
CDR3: CASSPERGETQYF
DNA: TGTGCCAGCAGCCCTGAAAGAGGGGAGACCCAGTACTTC

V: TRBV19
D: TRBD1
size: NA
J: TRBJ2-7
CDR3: CASNTGQGAYEQYF
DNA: TGTGCCAGTAACACCGGACAGGGTGCCTACGAGCAGTACTTC

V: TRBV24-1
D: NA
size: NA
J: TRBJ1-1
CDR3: CATSDSGGHTEAFF
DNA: TGTGCCACCAGTGATTCTGGGGGCCACACTGAAGCTTTCTTT

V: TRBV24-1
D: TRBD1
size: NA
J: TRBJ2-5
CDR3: CATSVRTGGQETQYF
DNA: TGTGCCACCAGTGTTCGGACAGGGGGACAAGAGACCCAGTACTTC

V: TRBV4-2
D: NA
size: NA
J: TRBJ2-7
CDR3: CASGEGSGYEQYF
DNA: TGTGCCAGCGGCGAGGGTAGCGGTTACGAGCAGTACTTC

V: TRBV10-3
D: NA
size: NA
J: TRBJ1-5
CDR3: CAISESGRGGNQPQHF
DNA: TGTGCCATCAGTGAGTCGGGGAGGGGAGGTAATCAGCCCCAGCATTTT